Listed below are T cell receptor beta chains from one sample, sequenced in a study of T cells in Graves' hyperthyroidism and ophthalmopathy. TCRdb re-analysed the multiplex PCR reads in MiXCR, keeping a single row per CDR3 protein. Of roughly 630,000 distinct CDR3 sequences listed, 15% to 18% are singletons. The sequencing sample was made of blood. These receptor sequences come from a young woman with Graves' hyperthyroidism. Each CDR3 is given with its conserved first and last residue. Fields, in order: D gene, V gene, CDR3 protein. The D gene is left open where the match is weak.

>TRBD1|TRBV19
CASRHRGNGNTEAFF
>.|TRBV27
CASSRRLANEKLFF
>TRBD2|TRBV3-1
CASSLSLAGATNEQFF
>.|TRBV3-1
CASSQGGSQETQYF
>TRBD1|TRBV27
CASSFTGTADTEAFF
>TRBD2|TRBV20-1
CSATRGLAGNTGELFF
>TRBD2|TRBV25-1
CASRLAGAHNEQFF
>TRBD1|TRBV28
CASSLRPGQGGLLDGYTF
>TRBD1|TRBV27
CASRGPGGSEAFF
>TRBD1|TRBV25-1
CASSDTPYGTGPSEQFF
>TRBD2|TRBV5-4
CASSSGTSSLGGEQFF
>TRBD2|TRBV28
CASSPPAAGGYEQYF
>.|TRBV5-1
CASSLDWTSSYNEQLF
>.|TRBV19
CASSFLGRSGTGELFF
>.|TRBV29-1
CSVGIGSSGNTIYF
>TRBD2|TRBV18
CASSPSSGSSGEQFF